This T cell receptor beta chain was observed in a study of cytomegalovirus exposure and HLA in healthy donors. At the level of the study: The approximately 710 first-cohort repertoires and the 130 or so validation repertoires shared the same platform, a later analysis reported. Study-wide results and limits: First-cohort TCR clusters tended to co-occur in the 120 or so validation repertoires, a later analysis found.

Produced via immunoSEQ multiplex PCR; TCRdb's table is partial and in-frame only. The data hold about 38,000 clones, with 85% to 95% observed a single time. On this clone: What it binds is unknown.

The V gene's germline CDR1 is SGHTA and CDR2 FQGTGA. With 3 bases clipped from V and 1 base from J, the junction kept 4 bases outside the gene matches. The CDR3 runs 16 residues. The rearrangement uses TRBV7-3 and TRBJ2-5; 11 bases are a match to TRBD1. The source material was PBMCs. This sequence was found in a man aged 18 to 35 in good health and CMV-seronegative. The CDR3 region has the DNA TGTGCCAGCAGCTTTCAAGGACAGGGGGCCCAAGAGACCCAGTACTTC. It codes for CASSFQGQGAQETQYF.